The rows below give T cell receptor beta chains drawn from one sample of a study of control samples from healthy donors and cancer patients. Using immunoSEQ multiplex PCR, the repertoire was profiled, and TCRdb retains in-frame clones only, with some absent. The table lists 100,000 or so clones, roughly nine tenths of them singletons. Sequencing was done on a sample of blood. These TCRs come from a young woman in good health. The CDR3 runs from the conserved cysteine through the conserved F or W. D genes are given only for firm matches. The listing skips clone size in some rows; elsewhere it reads once, few, many or a size class.

length,size,D,V,J,DNA,CDR3
16,NA,TRBD1,TRBV18,TRBJ1-1,TGTGCCAGCTCACCACAGAGGGACAGGGGAATTTTTGGAGCTTTCTTT,CASSPQRDRGIFGAFF
15,NA,NA,TRBV28,TRBJ1-5,TGTGCCAGCAGTGGGGCCGGGACGGGCAATCAGCCCCAGCATTTT,CASSGAGTGNQPQHF
13,NA,NA,TRBV11-3,TRBJ2-2,TGTGCCAGCAGCTCCATAACCGACCGGGAGCTGTTTTTT,CASSSITDRELFF
14,NA,NA,TRBV7-8,TRBJ1-1,TGTGCCAGCAGCTTAGCGGCCGGGATCACTGAAGCTTTCTTT,CASSLAAGITEAFF
16,NA,NA,TRBV28,TRBJ1-6,TGTGCCAGCAGTTTCCCACCCTCAGAAGTGTGGTCACCCCTCCACTTT,CASSFPPSEVWSPLHF
13,NA,NA,TRBV5-1,TRBJ2-3,TGCGCCAGCAGGGAGGCTCGCACAGATACGCAGTATTTT,CASREARTDTQYF
15,NA,NA,TRBV27,TRBJ1-1,TGTGCCAGCAGTTTAACCCCAGGGGTGGACACTGAAGCTTTCTTT,CASSLTPGVDTEAFF
15,NA,NA,TRBV28,TRBJ1-5,TGTGCCAGCTCTGAACCGGGACGCCTCAATCAGCCCCAGCATTTT,CASSEPGRLNQPQHF
16,NA,NA,TRBV5-6,TRBJ2-1,TGTGCCAGCAGCTTGGAGAGGCGCAGGGCGTACAATGAGCAGTTCTTC,CASSLERRRAYNEQFF
14,NA,TRBD1,TRBV5-1,TRBJ1-6,TGCGCCAGCAGCTTGACAGGGGTTGATTCACCCCTCCACTTT,CASSLTGVDSPLHF
14,NA,NA,TRBV6-6,TRBJ1-2,TGTGCCAGCAGTACCCACAGGGTTGGCTATGGCTACACCTTC,CASSTHRVGYGYTF
14,once,TRBD2,TRBV28,TRBJ2-3,TGTGCCAGCAGTTTTCAAACTAGCGAAGATACGCAGTATTTT,CASSFQTSEDTQYF
13,NA,NA,TRBV24-1,TRBJ2-5,TGTGCCACCAGTCCTCAGGGGAGGGAGACCCAGTACTTC,CATSPQGRETQYF
17,NA,NA,TRBV15,TRBJ1-5,TGTGCCACCAGCAGAGATCGTGAGGGGTTTAGCAATCAGCCCCAGCATTTT,CATSRDREGFSNQPQHF
10,NA,NA,TRBV6-6,TRBJ2-5,TGTGCCAGCAAACAAGAGACCCAGTACTTC,CASKQETQYF
12,NA,NA,TRBV9,TRBJ2-3,TGTGCCAGCAGCGTAGAGGCGGATTCGCAGTATTTT,CASSVEADSQYF
13,few,NA,TRBV4-2,TRBJ2-7,TGTGCCAGCAGCCCCTTGAGCTCCTACGAGCAGTACTTC,CASSPLSSYEQYF
14,NA,TRBD1,TRBV6-6,TRBJ1-5,TGTGCCAGCAGTTACCGACAGGGTCAAGTGCCCCAGCATTTT,CASSYRQGQVPQHF
12,few,NA,TRBV3-1/TRBV3-2,TRBJ1-2,TGTGCCAGCAGCCAAGATGGCTATGGCTACACCTTC,CASSQDGYGYTF
13,NA,NA,TRBV2,TRBJ1-2,TGTGCCAGCATTTGGGCGGGGGCGGTAGGCTACACCTTC,CASIWAGAVGYTF
16,NA,TRBD2,TRBV27,TRBJ2-3,TGTGCCAGCAGTCCCCTAGCGGGTGCTAGCACAGATACGCAGTATTTT,CASSPLAGASTDTQYF
15,NA,NA,TRBV9,TRBJ2-1,TGTGCCAGCAGTTTTGTGGCGGGCCGGTACAATGAGCAGTTCTTC,CASSFVAGRYNEQFF
15,NA,TRBD1,TRBV5-4,TRBJ1-2,TGTGCCAGCAGCTTGGTTTCCGGGACAGGGGAAGGCTACACCTTC,CASSLVSGTGEGYTF
13,once,TRBD1,TRBV15,TRBJ1-6,TGTGCCACCAGGGGGGACAGTGATTCACCCCTCCACTTT,CATRGDSDSPLHF
15,NA,NA,TRBV18,TRBJ2-5,TGTGCCAGCTCACCCCGGGGGACACCTCAAGAGACCCAGTACTTC,CASSPRGTPQETQYF
13,NA,NA,TRBV2,TRBJ1-1,TGTGCCAGCAGAGTAATCCAGAACACTGAAGCTTTCTTT,CASRVIQNTEAFF
15,NA,NA,TRBV11-2,TRBJ1-3,TGTGCCAGCAGCTACCGGACAGCCCTTGGAAACACCATATATTTT,CASSYRTALGNTIYF
14,NA,NA,TRBV5-1,TRBJ2-7,TGCGCCAGCAGCTTGGGGCCCGCAGGCTACGAGCAGTACTTC,CASSLGPAGYEQYF
18,once,TRBD2,TRBV28,TRBJ2-1,TGTGCCAGCAGTTTTAGTAGCGGGGGCGCCAGCTCCTACAATGAGCAGTTCTTC,CASSFSSGGASSYNEQFF
15,NA,NA,TRBV21-1,TRBJ1-4,TGTGCCAGCAGCACCTCCCCGGGAAGAGGGGAAAAACTGTTTTTT,CASSTSPGRGEKLFF
14,NA,TRBD1,TRBV6-6,TRBJ2-5,TGTGCCAGCAGTTACTCGACAGGGTTGCAGACCCAGTACTTC,CASSYSTGLQTQYF
20,NA,TRBD1,TRBV27,TRBJ1-5,TGTGCCAGCACCTTACGAATGAGGGGGACAGGAGCCGCAAGCAATCAGCCCCAGCATTTT,CASTLRMRGTGAASNQPQHF
15,NA,TRBD2,TRBV4-3,TRBJ2-1,TGCGCCAGCAGCCAAGAGAGCGGGAGGGTTGTTGAGCAGTTCTTC,CASSQESGRVVEQFF
16,few,TRBD2,TRBV4-2,TRBJ2-7,TGTGCCAGCAGCCACTCTATAGCGGGAGAGGGCTACGAGCAGTACTTC,CASSHSIAGEGYEQYF
13,NA,NA,TRBV11-3,TRBJ2-7,TGTGCCAGCAGCTTAGAGTCCGGGGTCGAGCAGTACTTC,CASSLESGVEQYF
12,NA,NA,TRBV27,TRBJ2-7,TGTGCCAGCAGTCACCCGGCCAGGGAGCAGTACTTC,CASSHPAREQYF